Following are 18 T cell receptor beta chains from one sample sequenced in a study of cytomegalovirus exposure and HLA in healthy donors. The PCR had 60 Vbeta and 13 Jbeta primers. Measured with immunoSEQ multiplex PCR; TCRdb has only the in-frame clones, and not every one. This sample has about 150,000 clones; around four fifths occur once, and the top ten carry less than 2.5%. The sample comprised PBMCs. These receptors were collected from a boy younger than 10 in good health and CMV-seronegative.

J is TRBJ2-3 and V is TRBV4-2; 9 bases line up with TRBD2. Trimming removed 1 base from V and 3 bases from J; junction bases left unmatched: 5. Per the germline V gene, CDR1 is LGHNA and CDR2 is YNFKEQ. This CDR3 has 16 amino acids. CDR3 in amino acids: CASSQGRTSVTDTQYF. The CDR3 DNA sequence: TGTGCCAGCAGCCAAGGGCGGACTAGCGTAACAGATACGCAGTATTTT.

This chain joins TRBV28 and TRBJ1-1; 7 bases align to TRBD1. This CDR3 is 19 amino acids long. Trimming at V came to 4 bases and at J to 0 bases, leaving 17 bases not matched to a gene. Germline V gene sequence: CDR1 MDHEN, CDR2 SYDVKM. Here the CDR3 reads CASSSYTGTVSGVNTEAFF. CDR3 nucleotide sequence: TGTGCCAGCAGTTCTTATACCGGGACAGTCTCCGGCGTGAACACTGAAGCTTTCTTT. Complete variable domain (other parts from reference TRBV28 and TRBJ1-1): DVKVTQSSRYLVKRTGEKVFLECVQDMDHENMFWYRQDPGLGLRLIYFSYDVKMKEKGDIPEGYSVSREKKERFSLILESASTNQTSMYLCASSSYTGTVSGVNTEAFFGQGTRLTVV.

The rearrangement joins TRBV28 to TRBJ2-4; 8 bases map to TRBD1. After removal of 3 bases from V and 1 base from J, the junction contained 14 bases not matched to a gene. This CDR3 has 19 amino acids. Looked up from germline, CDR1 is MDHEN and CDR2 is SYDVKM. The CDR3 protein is CASSFKRRVDREAKNIQYF. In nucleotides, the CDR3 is TGTGCCAGCAGTTTCAAACGGCGGGTGGACAGGGAGGCCAAAAACATTCAGTACTTC.

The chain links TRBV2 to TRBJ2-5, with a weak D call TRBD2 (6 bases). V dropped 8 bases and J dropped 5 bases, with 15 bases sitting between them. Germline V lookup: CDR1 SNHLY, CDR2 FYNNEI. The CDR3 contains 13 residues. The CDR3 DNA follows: TGTGCCAGCGGGGCGGAGAGCGGGGAGACCCAGTACTTC. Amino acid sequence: CASGAESGETQYF.

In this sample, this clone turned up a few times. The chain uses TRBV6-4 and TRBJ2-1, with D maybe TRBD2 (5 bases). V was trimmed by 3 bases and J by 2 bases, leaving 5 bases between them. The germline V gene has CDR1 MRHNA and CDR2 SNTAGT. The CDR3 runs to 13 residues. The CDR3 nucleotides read TGTGCCAGCAGTGAAGCGGCCTACAATGAGCAGTTCTTC. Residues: CASSEAAYNEQFF.

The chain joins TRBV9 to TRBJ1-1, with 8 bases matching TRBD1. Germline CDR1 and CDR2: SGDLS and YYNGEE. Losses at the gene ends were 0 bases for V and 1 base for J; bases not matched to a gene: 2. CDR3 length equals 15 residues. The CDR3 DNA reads TGTGCCAGCAGCGTAGGGACAGGGCAGAACACTGAAGCTTTCTTT. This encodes CASSVGTGQNTEAFF.

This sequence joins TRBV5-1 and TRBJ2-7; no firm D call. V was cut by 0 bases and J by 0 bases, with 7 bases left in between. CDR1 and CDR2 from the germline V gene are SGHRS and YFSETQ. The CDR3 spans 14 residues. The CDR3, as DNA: TGCGCCAGCAGCTTGGCACAGTCCTCCTACGAGCAGTACTTC. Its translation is CASSLAQSSYEQYF. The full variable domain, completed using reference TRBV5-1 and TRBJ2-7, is KAGVTQTPRYLIKTRGQQVTLSCSPISGHRSVSWYQQTPGQGLQFLFEYFSETQRNKGNFPGRFSGRQFSNSRSEMNVSTLELGDSALYLCASSLAQSSYEQYFGPGTRLTVT.

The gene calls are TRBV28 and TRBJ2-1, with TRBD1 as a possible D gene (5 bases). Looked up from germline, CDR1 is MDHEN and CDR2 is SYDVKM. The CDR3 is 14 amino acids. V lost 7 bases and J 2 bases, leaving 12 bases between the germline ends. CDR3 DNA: TGTGCCAGCAATCGCCTAGGGGCCTACAATGAGCAGTTCTTC. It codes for CASNRLGAYNEQFF.

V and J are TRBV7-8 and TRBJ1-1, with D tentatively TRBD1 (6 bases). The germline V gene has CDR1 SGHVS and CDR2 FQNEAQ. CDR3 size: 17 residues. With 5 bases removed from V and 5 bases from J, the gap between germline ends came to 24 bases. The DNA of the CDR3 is TGTGCCAGCAGCGGAGGAAATCAGGGGAAGATTGGGACTGAAGCTTTCTTT. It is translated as CASSGGNQGKIGTEAFF.

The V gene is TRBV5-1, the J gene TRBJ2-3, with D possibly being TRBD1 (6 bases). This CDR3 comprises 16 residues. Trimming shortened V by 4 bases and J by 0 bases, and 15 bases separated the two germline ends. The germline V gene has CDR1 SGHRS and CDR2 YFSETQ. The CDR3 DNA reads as TGCGCCAGCAGCGCACAGGGCCCCTCGAGCACAGATACGCAGTATTTT. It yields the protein CASSAQGPSSTDTQYF.

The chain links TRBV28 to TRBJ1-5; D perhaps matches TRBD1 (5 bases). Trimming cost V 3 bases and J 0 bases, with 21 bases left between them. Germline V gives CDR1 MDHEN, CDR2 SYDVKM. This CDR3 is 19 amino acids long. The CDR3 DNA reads TGTGCCAGCAGTTTTCTCCCCGCCGGCAGGGATTATAGCAATCAGCCCCAGCATTTT. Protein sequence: CASSFLPAGRDYSNQPQHF. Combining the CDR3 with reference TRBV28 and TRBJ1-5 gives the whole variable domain DVKVTQSSRYLVKRTGEKVFLECVQDMDHENMFWYRQDPGLGLRLIYFSYDVKMKEKGDIPEGYSVSREKKERFSLILESASTNQTSMYLCASSFLPAGRDYSNQPQHFGDGTRLSIL.

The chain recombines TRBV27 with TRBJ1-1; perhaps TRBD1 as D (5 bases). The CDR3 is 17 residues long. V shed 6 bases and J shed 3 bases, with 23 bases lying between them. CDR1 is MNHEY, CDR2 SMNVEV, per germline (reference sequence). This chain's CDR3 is CASSTNRTPRGDTEAFF. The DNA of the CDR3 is TGTGCCAGCAGCACCAACCGGACACCCCGGGGGGACACTGAAGCTTTCTTT.

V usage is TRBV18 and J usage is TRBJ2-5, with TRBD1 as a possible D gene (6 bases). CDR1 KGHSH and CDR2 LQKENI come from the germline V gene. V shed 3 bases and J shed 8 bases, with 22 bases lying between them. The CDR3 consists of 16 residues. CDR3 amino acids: CASSPSRGHGQGTQYF. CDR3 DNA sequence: TGTGCCAGCTCACCCTCCCGGGGACACGGCCAAGGAACCCAGTACTTC.

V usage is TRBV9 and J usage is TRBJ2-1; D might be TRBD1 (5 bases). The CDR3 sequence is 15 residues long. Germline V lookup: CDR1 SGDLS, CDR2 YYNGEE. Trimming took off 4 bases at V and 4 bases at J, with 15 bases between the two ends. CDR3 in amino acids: CASSPAAGLYNEQFF. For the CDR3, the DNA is TGTGCCAGCAGCCCCGCGGCAGGGCTGTACAATGAGCAGTTCTTC.

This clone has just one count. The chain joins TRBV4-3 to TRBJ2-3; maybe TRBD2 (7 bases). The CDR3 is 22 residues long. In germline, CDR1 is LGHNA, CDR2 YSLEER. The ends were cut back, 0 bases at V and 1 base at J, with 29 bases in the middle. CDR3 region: CASSQDEGGMPLGEHGTDTQYF. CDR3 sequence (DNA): TGCGCCAGCAGCCAAGATGAGGGGGGGATGCCGTTGGGGGAGCACGGCACAGATACGCAGTATTTT.

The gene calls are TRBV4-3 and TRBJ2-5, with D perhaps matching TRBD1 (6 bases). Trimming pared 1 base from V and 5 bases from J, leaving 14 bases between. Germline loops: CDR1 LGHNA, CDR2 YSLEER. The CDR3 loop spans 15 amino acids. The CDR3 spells CASSQVDGGVETQYF. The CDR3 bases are TGCGCCAGCAGCCAAGTGGATGGGGGCGTGGAGACCCAGTACTTC.

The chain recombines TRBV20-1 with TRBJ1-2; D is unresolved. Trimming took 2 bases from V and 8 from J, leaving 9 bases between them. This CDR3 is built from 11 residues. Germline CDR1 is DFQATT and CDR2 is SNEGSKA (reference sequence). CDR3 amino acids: CSARSDYGYTF. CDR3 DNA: TGCAGTGCTAGATCAGATTACGGCTACACCTTC.

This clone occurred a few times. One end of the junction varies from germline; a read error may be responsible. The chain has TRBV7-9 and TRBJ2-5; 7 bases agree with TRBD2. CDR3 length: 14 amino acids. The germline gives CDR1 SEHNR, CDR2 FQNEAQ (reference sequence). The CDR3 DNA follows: TGTGCCACCAGCGGGACTCCGACTCGGGAGACCCAGTACTTC. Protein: CATSGTPTRETQYF.